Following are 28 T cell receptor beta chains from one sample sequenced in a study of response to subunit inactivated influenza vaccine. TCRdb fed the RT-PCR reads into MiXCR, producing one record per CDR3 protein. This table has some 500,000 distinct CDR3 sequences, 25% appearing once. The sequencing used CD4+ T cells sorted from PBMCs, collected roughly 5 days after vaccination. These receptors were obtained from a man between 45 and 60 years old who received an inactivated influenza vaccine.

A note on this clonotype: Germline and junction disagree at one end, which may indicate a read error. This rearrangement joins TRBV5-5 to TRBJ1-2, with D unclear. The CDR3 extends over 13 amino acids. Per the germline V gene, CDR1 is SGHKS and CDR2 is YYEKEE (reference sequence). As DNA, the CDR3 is TGTGCGAGCAGCTTGTCGCCAAAAGATGGCTACACCTTC. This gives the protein CASSLSPKDGYTF. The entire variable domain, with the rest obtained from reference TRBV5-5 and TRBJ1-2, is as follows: DAGVTQSPTHLIKTRGQQVTLRCSPISGHKSVSWYQQVLGQGPQFIFQYYEKEERGRGNFPDRFSARQFPNYSSELNVNALLLGDSALYLCASSLSPKDGYTFGSGTRLTVV.

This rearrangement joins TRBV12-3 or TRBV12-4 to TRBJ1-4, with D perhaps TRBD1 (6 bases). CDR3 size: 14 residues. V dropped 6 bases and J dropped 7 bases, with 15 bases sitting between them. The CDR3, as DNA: TGTGCCAGCAGAACGACAGGAAGGAGTGAAAAACTGTTTTTT. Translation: CASRTTGRSEKLFF.

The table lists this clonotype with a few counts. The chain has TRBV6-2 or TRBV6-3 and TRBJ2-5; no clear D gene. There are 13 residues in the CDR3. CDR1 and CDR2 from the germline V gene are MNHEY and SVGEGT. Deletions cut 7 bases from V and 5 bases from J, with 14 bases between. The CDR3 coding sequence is TGTGCCAGCAATTCCTTGGACCGGGAGACCCAGTACTTC. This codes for CASNSLDRETQYF.

The CDR3 reads CSGSSWTSGSIDEQYF. DNA of the CDR3: TGCAGTGGTAGTAGTTGGACTAGCGGGAGTATCGACGAGCAGTACTTC. This chain uses TRBV20-1 with TRBJ2-7; 13 positions match TRBD2. The CDR3 spans 16 residues. The ends lost 7 bases at V and 5 bases at J; junction bases unmatched: 14. CDR1 and CDR2 (germline): DFQATT, SNEGSKA (reference sequence).

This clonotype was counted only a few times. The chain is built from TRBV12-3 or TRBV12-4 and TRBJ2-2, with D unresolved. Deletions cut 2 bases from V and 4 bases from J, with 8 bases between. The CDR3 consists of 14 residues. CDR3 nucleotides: TGTGCCAGCAGTTTAAGGAGAATCACCGGGGAGCTGTTTTTT. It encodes CASSLRRITGELFF.

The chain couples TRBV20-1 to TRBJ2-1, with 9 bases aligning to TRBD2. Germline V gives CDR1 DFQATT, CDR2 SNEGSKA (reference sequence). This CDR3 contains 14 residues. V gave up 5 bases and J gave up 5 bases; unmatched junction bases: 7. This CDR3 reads CSALGAGGNNEQFF. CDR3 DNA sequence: TGCAGTGCTCTTGGGGCGGGAGGGAACAATGAGCAGTTCTTC.

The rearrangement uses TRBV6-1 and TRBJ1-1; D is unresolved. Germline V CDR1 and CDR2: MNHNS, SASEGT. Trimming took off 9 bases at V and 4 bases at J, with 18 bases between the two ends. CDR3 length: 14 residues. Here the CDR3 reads CASSPGGRVTEAFF. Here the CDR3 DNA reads TGTGCCAGTTCCCCGGGCGGGAGGGTCACTGAAGCTTTCTTT.

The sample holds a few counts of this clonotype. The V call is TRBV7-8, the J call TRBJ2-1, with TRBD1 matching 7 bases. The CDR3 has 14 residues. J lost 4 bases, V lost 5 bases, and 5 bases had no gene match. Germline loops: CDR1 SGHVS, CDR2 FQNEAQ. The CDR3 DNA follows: TGTGCCAGCAGCGCCCAACAGGGGTACAATGAGCAGTTCTTC. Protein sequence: CASSAQQGYNEQFF.

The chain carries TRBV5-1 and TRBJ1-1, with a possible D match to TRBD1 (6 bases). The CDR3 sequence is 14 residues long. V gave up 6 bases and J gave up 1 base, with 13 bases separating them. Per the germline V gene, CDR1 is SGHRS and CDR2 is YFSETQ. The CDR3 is CASNDRPSNTEAFF. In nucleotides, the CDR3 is TGCGCCAGCAACGACAGGCCTTCGAACACTGAAGCTTTCTTT.

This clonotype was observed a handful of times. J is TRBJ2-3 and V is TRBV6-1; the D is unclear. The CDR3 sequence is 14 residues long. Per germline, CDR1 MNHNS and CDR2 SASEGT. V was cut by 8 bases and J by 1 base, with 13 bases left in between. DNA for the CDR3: TGTGCCAGCGGGCCGAGGCTACGCACAGATACGCAGTATTTT. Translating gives CASGPRLRTDTQYF.

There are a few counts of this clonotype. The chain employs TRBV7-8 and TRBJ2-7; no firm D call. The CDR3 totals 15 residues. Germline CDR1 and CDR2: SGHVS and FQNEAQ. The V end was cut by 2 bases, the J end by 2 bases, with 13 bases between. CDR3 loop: CASSLSAGRAYEQYF. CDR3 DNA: TGTGCCAGCAGCTTATCAGCAGGCCGCGCCTACGAGCAGTACTTC.

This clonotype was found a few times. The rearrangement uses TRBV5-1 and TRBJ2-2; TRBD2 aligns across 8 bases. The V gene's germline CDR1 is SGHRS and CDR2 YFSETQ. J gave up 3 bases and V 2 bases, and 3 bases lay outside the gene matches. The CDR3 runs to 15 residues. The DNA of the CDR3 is TGCGCCAGCAGCTTCGGGGGGGCCGACACCGGGGAGCTGTTTTTT. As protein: CASSFGGADTGELFF.

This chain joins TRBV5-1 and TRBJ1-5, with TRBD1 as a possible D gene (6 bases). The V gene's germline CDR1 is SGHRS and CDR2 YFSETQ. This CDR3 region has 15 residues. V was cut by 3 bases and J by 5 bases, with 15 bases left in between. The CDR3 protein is CASSSRAGDDQPQHF. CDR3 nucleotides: TGCGCCAGCAGCTCTAGGGCAGGGGACGATCAGCCCCAGCATTTT.

The CDR3 region is CAISESNGQGVGELFF. The CDR3 region has the DNA TGTGCCATCAGTGAGTCGAACGGACAGGGAGTCGGGGAGCTGTTTTTT. This chain links TRBV10-3 with TRBJ2-2; 8 bases fit TRBD1. V shed 0 bases and J 7 bases; nucleotides not matched to a gene: 7. Germline CDR1 is ENHRY and CDR2 is SYGVKD. The CDR3 length is 16 residues.

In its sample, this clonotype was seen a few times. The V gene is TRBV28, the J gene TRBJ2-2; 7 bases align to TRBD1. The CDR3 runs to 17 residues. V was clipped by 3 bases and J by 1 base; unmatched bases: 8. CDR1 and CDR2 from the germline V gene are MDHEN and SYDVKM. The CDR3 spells CASSFLTGRGNTGELFF. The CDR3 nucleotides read TGTGCCAGCAGTTTCCTGACAGGGAGAGGGAACACCGGGGAGCTGTTTTTT.

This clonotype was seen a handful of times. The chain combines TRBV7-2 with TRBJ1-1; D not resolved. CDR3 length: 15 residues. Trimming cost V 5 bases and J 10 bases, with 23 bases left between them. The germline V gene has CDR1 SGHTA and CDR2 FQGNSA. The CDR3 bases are TGTGCCAGCAGCGGGTCTCGGGCGACCAAATTTGTAGCTTTCTTT. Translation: CASSGSRATKFVAFF.

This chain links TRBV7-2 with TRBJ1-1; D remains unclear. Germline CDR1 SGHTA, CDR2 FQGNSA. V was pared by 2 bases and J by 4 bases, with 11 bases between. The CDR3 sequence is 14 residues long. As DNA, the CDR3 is TGTGCCAGCAGCTTAAGTCTGGGCTCCACTGAAGCTTTCTTT. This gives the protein CASSLSLGSTEAFF.

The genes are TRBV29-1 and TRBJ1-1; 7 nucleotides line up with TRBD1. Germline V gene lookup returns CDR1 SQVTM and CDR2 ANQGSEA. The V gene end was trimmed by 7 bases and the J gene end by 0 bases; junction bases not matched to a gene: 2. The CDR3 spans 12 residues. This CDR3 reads CSAGQLNTEAFF. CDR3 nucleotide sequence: TGCAGCGCGGGACAGCTGAACACTGAAGCTTTCTTT.

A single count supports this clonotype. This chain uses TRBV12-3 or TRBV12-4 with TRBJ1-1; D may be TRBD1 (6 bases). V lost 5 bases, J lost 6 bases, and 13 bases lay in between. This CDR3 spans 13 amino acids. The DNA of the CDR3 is TGTGCCAGCAGTCAACAGGGTAGGGCTGAAGCTTTCTTT. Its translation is CASSQQGRAEAFF.

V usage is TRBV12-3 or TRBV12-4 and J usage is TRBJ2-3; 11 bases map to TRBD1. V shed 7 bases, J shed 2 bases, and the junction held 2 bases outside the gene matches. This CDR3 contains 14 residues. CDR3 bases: TGTGCCAGCAATGGACAGGGGGCCACAGATACGCAGTATTTT. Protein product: CASNGQGATDTQYF.

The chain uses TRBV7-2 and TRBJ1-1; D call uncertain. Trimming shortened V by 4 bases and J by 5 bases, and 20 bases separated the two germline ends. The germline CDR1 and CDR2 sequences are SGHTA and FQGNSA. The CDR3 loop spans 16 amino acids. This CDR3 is CASSSDAMLLWTEAFF. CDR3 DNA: TGTGCCAGCAGCTCAGACGCTATGTTGCTATGGACTGAAGCTTTCTTT.

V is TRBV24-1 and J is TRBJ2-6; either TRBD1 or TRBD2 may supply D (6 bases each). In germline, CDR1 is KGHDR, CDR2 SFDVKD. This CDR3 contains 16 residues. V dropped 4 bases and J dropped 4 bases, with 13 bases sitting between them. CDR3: CATSEVGGLGANVLTF. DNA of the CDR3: TGTGCCACCAGTGAAGTTGGGGGGCTCGGGGCCAACGTCCTGACTTTC.

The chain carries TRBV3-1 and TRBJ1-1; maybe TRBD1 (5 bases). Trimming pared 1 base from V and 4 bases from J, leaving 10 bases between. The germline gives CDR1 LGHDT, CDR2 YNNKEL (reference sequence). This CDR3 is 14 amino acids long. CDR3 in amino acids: CASSQVGASTEAFF. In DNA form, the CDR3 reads TGTGCCAGCAGCCAAGTAGGGGCGAGCACTGAAGCTTTCTTT.

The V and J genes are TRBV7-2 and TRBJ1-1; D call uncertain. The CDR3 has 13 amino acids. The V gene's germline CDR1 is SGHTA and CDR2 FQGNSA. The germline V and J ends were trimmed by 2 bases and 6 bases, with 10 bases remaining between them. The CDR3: CASSLLKGAEAFF. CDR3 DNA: TGTGCCAGCAGCTTATTGAAGGGAGCTGAAGCTTTCTTT.

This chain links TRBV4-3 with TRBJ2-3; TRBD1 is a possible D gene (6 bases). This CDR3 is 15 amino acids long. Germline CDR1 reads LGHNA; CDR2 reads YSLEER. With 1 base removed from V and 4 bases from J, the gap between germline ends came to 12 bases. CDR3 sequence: CASSQVGRGPDTQYF. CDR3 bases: TGCGCCAGCAGCCAAGTGGGCAGGGGACCAGATACGCAGTATTTT.

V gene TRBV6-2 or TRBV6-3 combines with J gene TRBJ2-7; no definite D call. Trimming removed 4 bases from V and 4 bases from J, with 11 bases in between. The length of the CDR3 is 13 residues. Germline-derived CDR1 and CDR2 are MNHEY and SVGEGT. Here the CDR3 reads CASSWSRSYEQYF. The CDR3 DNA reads TGTGCCAGCAGTTGGAGCAGATCGTACGAGCAGTACTTC.

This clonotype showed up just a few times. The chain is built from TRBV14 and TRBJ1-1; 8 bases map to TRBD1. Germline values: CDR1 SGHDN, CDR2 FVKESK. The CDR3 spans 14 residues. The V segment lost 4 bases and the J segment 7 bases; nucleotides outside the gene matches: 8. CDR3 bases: TGTGCCAGCAGCCTGACCGGGACAGGTTTTGAAGCTTTCTTT. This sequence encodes CASSLTGTGFEAFF.

In nucleotides, the CDR3 is TGTGCCAGCAGTTTTAGACACCTAAACACCGGGGAGCTGTTTTTT. Its protein product is CASSFRHLNTGELFF. This chain joins TRBV12-3 or TRBV12-4 and TRBJ2-2; D not resolved. Between the trimmed V and J ends, which lost 3 bases and 2 bases, there was a span of 10 bases. The CDR3 contains 15 residues.